This T cell receptor (beta chain) was captured in a study of blood T cell repertoires in COVID-19. J gave up 1 base and V 6 bases, and 5 bases lay outside the gene matches. Germline loops: CDR1 SGHAT, CDR2 FQNNGV. The CDR3 is made up of 15 amino acids. Authors' analysis steps: Amplification of reference gene primers was used by the study to estimate nucleated cell counts. Libraries were prepared by immunoSEQ multiplex PCR; TCRdb keeps only in-frame clonotypes and omits some of them. V and J calls plus clone size are reproduced from that table; the DNA served to infer D and trimming. The sample holds approximately 180,000 clones, 80% to 90% seen once. This clone was found once.

The sequence came from a human donor with active or convalescent COVID-19. The donor label of this sample is uncertain. The sample comprised peripheral blood. The chain employs TRBV11-2 and TRBJ2-2, with TRBD2 identical over 7 bases. Here the CDR3 DNA reads TGTGCCAGCAGGCTAACTAGCGTGAACACCGGGGAGCTGTTTTTT. As protein: CASRLTSVNTGELFF. Full variable domain (missing parts from reference TRBV11-2 and TRBJ2-2): EAGVAQSPRYKIIEKRQSVAFWCNPISGHATLYWYQQILGQGPKLLIQFQNNGVVDDSQLPKDRFSAERLKGVDSTLKIQPAKLEDSAVYLCASRLTSVNTGELFFGEGSRLTVL.